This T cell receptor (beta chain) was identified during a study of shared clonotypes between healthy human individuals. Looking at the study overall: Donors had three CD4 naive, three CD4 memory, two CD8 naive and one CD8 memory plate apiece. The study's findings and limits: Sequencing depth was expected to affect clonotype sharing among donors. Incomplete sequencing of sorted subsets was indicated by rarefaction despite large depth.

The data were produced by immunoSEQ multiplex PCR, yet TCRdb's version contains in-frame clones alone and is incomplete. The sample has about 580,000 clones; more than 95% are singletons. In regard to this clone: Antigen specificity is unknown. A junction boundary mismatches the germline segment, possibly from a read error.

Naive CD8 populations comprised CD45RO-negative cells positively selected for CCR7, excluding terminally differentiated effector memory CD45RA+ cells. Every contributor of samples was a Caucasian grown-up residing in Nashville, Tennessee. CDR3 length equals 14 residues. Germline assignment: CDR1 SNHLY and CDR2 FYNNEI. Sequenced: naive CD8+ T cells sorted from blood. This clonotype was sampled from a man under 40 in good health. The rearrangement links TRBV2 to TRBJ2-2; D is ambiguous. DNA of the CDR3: TGTGCCAGCAGAGGACCGTATCCCACCCGGGAGCTGTTTTTT. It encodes CASRGPYPTRELFF.